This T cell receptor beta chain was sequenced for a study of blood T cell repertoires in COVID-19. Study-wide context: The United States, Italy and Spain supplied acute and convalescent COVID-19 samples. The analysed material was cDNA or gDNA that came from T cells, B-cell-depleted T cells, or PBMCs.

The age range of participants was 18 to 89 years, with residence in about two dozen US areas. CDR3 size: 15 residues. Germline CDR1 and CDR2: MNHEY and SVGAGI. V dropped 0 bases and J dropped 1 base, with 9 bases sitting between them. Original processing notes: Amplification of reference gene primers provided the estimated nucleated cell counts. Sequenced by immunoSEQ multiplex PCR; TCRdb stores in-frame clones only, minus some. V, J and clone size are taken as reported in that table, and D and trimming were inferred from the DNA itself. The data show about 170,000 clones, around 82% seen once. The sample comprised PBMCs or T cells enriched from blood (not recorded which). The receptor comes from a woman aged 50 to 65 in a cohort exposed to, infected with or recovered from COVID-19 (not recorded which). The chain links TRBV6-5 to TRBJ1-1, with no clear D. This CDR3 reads CASSYSRVQNTEAFF. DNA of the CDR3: TGTGCCAGCAGTTACTCGAGGGTGCAGAACACTGAAGCTTTCTTT.